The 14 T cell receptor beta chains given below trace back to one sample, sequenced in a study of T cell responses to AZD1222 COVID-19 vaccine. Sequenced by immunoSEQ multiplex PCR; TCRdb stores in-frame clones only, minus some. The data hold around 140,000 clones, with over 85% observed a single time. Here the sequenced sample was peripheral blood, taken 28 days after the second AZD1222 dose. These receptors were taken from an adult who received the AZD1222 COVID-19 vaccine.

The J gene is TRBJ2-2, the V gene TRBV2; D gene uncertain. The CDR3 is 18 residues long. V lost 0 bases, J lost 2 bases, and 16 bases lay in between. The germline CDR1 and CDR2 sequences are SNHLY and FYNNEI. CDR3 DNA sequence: TGTGCCAGCAGTGAAGCTCTGGATAGGCGGCTTAACACCGGGGAGCTGTTTTTT. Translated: CASSEALDRRLNTGELFF. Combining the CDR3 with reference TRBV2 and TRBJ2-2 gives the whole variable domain EPEVTQTPSHQVTQMGQEVILRCVPISNHLYFYWYRQILGQKVEFLVSFYNNEISEKSEIFDDQFSVERPDGSNFTLKIRSTKLEDSAMYFCASSEALDRRLNTGELFFGEGSRLTVL.

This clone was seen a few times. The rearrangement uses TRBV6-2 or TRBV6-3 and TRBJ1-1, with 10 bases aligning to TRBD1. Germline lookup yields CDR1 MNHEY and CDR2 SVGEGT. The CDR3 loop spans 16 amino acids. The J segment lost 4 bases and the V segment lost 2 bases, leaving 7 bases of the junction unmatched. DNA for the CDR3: TGTGCCAGCAGTTACGAGGACAGGGGGTTGTTCACTGAAGCTTTCTTT. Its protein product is CASSYEDRGLFTEAFF.

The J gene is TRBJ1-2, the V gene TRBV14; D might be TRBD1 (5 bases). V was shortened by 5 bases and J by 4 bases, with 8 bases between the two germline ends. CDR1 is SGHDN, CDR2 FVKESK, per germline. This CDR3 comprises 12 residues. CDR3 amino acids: CASSWGTYGYTF. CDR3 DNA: TGTGCCAGCAGCTGGGGGACCTATGGCTACACCTTC.

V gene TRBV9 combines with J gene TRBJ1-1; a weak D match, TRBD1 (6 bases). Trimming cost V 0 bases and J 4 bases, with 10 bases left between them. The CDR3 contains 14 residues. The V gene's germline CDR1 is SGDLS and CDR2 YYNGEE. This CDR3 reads CASSVVQGRTEAFF. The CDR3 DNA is TGTGCCAGCAGCGTAGTTCAGGGGCGCACTGAAGCTTTCTTT. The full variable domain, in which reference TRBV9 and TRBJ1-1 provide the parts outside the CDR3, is DSGVTQTPKHLITATGQRVTLRCSPRSGDLSVYWYQQSLDQGLQFLIQYYNGEERAKGNILERFSAQQFPDLHSELNLSSLELGDSALYFCASSVVQGRTEAFFGQGTRLTVV.

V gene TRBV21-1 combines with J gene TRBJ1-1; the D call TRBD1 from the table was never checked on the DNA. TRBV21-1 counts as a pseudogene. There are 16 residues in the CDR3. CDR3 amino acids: CASSKGTGFMGAEAFF. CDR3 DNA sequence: TGTGCCAGCAGCAAAGGTACAGGGTTTATGGGCGCTGAAGCTTTCTTT.

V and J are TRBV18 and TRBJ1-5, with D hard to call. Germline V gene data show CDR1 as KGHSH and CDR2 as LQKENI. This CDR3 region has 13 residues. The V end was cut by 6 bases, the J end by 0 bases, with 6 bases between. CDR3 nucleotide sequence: TGTGCCAGCTCTTTGCATAGCAATCAGCCCCAGCATTTT. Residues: CASSLHSNQPQHF.

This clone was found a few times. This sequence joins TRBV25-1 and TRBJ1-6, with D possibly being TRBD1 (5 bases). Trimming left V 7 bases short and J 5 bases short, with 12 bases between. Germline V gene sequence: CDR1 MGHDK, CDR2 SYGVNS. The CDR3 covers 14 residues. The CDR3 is CASTWGGDNSPLHF. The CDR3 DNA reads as TGTGCCAGCACCTGGGGGGGAGATAATTCACCCCTCCACTTT.

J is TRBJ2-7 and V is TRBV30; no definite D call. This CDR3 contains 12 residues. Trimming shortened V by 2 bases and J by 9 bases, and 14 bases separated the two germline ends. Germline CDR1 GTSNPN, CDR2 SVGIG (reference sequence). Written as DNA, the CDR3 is TGTGCCTGGAGTTCCACACCAACCTGGCAGTACTTC. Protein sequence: CAWSSTPTWQYF.

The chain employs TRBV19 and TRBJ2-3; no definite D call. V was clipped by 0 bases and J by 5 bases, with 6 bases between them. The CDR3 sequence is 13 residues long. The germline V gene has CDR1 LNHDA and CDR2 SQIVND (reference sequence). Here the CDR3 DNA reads TGTGCCAGTAGTATAGATCCCAAAGATACGCAGTATTTT. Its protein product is CASSIDPKDTQYF.

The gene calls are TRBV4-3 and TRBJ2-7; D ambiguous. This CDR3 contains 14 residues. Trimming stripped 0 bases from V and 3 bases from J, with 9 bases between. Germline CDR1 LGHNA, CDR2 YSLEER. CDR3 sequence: CASSQDQYSYEQYF. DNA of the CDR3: TGCGCCAGCAGCCAAGATCAATACAGCTACGAGCAGTACTTC.

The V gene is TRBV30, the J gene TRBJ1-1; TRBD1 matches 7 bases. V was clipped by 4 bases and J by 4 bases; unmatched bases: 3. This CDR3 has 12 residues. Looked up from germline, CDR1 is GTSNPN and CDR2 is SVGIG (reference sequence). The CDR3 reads CAWTDRVTEAFF. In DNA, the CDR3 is TGTGCCTGGACCGACAGGGTCACTGAAGCTTTCTTT.

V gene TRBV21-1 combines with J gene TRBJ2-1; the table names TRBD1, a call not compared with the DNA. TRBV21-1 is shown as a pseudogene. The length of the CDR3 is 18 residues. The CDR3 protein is CASSKAHSGTNERGEQFF. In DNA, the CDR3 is TGTGCCAGCAGCAAAGCTCATTCCGGGACAAACGAGAGGGGTGAGCAGTTCTTC.

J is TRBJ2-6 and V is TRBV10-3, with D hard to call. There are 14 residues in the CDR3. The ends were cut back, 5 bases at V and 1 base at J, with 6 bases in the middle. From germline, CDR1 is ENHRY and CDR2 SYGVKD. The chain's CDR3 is CAISSLSGANVLTF. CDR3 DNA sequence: TGTGCCATCAGTTCGTTATCTGGGGCCAACGTCCTGACTTTC.

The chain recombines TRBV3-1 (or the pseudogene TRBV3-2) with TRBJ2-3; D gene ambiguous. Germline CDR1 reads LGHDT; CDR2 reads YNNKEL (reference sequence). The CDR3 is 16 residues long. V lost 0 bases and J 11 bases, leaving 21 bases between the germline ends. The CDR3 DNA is TGTGCCAGCAGCCAAGATCTTGCTCTTCGAGCGTCGGGGCAGTATTTT. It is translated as CASSQDLALRASGQYF.